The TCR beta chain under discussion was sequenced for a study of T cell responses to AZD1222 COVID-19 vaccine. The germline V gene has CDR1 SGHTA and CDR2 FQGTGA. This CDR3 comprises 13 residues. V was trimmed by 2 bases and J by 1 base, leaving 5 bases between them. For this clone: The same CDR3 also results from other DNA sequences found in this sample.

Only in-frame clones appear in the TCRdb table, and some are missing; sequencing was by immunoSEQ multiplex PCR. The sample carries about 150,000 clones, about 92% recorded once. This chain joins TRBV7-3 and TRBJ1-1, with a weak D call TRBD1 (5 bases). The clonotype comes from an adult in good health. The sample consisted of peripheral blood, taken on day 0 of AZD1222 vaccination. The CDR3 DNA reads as TGTGCCAGCAGCTTACAGGGGAACACTGAAGCTTTCTTT. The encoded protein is CASSLQGNTEAFF.